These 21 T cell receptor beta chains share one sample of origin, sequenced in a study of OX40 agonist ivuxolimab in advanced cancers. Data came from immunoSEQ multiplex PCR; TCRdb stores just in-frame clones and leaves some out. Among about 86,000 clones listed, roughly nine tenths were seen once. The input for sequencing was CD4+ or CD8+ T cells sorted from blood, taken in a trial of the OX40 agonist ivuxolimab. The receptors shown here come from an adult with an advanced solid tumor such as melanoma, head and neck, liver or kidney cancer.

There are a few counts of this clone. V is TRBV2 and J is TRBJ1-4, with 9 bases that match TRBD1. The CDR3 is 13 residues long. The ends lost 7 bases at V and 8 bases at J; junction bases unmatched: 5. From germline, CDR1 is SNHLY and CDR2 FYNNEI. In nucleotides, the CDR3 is TGTGCCAGCACGACAGGGGGACGGGAAAAACTGTTTTTT. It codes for CASTTGGREKLFF.

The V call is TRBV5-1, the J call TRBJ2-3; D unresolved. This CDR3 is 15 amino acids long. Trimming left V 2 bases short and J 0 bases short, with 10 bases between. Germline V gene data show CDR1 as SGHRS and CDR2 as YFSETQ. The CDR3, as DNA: TGCGCCAGCAGCTTCGACTCGCCAAGCACAGATACGCAGTATTTT. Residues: CASSFDSPSTDTQYF.

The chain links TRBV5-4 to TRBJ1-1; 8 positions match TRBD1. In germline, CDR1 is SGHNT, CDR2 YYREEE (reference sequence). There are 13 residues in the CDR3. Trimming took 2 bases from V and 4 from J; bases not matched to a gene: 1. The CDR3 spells CASSFTGGTEAFF. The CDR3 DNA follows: TGTGCCAGCAGCTTTACAGGGGGCACTGAAGCTTTCTTT.

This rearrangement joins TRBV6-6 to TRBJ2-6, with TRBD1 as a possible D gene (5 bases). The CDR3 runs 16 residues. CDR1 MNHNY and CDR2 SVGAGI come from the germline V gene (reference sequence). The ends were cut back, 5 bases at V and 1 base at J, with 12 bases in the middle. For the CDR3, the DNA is TGTGCCAGCAGTCCATACCAGGGTTCTGGGGCCAACGTCCTGACTTTC. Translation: CASSPYQGSGANVLTF.

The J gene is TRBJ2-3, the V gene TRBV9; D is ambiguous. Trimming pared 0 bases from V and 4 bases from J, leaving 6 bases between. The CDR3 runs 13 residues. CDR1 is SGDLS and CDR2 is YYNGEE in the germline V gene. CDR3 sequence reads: CASSVGVADTQYF. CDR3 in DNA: TGTGCCAGCAGCGTAGGGGTTGCAGATACGCAGTATTTT.

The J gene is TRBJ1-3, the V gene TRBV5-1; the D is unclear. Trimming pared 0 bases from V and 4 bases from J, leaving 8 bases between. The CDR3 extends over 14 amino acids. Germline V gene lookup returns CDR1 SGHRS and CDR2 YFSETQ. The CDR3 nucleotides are TGCGCCAGCAGCTTGGTTGGGGAAGGAAACACCATATATTTT. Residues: CASSLVGEGNTIYF.

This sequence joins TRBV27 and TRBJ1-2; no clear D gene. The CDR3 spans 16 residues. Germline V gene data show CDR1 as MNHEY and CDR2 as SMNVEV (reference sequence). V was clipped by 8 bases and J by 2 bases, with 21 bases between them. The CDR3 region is CASAGPGRDLNYGYTF. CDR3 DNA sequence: TGTGCCAGCGCGGGTCCGGGAAGGGATCTGAACTATGGCTACACCTTC.

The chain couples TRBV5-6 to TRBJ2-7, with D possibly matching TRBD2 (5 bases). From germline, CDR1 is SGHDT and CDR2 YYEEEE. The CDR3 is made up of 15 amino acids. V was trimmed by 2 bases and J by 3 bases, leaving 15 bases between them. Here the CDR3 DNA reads TGTGCCAGCAGCTTCGGACTTGCCGGTGTCTACGAGCAGTACTTC. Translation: CASSFGLAGVYEQYF.

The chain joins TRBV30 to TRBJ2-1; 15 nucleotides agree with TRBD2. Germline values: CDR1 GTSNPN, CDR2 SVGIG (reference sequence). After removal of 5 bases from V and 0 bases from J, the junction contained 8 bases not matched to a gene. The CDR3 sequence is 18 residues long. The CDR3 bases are TGTGCCTGGGTACCGGGACTAGCGGGAGGTAGCTCCTACAATGAGCAGTTCTTC. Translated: CAWVPGLAGGSSYNEQFF.

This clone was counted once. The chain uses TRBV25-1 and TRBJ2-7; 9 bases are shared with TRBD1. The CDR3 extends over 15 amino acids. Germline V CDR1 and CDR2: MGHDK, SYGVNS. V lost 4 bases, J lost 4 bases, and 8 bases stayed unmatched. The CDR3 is CASSGPGTGRYEQYF. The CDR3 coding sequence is TGTGCCAGCAGTGGTCCCGGGACAGGGAGGTACGAGCAGTACTTC.

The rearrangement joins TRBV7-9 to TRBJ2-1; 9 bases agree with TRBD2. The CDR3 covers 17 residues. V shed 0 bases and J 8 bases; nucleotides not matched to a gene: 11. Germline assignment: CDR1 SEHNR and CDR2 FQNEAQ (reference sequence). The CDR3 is CASSLAPAGGGIDEQFF. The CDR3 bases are TGTGCCAGCAGCTTAGCCCCAGCGGGGGGCGGCATTGATGAGCAGTTCTTC.

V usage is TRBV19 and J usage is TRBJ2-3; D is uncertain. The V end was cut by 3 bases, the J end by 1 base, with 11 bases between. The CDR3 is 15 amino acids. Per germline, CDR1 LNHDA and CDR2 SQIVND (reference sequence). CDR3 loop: CASSMDGWGTDTQYF. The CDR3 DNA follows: TGTGCCAGTAGTATGGACGGTTGGGGCACAGATACGCAGTATTTT.

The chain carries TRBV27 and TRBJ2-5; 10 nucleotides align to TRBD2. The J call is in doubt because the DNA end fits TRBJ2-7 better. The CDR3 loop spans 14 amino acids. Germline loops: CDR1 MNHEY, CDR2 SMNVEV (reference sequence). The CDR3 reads CASSFLAGVYEQYF. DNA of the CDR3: TGTGCCAGCAGTTTCCTAGCGGGGGTCTACGAGCAGTACTTC.

The CDR3 DNA follows: TGCAGTGCGTCAGGGACGGGTGGCTACACCTTC. Protein: CSASGTGGYTF. The V call is TRBV20-1, the J call TRBJ1-2; D is possibly TRBD1 (5 bases). Trimming removed 6 bases from V and 7 bases from J, with 12 bases in between. CDR1 and CDR2 (germline): DFQATT, SNEGSKA (reference sequence). The CDR3 is 11 residues long.

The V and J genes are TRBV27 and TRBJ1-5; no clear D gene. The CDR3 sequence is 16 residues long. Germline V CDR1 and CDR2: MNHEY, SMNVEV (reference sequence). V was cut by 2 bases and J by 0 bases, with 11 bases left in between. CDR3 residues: CASSLTPNPSNQPQHF. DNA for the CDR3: TGTGCCAGCAGTTTAACCCCAAACCCTAGCAATCAGCCCCAGCATTTT.

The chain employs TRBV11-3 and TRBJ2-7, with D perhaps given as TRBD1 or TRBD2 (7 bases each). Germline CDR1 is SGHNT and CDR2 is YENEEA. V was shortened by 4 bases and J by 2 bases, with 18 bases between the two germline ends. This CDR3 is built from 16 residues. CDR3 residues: CASSSRGGTGAYEQYF. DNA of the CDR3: TGTGCCAGCAGCTCCAGGGGGGGAACAGGGGCCTACGAGCAGTACTTC.

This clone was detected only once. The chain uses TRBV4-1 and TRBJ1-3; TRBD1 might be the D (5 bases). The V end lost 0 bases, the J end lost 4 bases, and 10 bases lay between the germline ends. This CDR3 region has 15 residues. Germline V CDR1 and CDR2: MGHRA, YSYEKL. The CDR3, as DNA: TGCGCCAGCAGCCAAGACGGGACCCGAGGAAACACCATATATTTT. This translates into CASSQDGTRGNTIYF.

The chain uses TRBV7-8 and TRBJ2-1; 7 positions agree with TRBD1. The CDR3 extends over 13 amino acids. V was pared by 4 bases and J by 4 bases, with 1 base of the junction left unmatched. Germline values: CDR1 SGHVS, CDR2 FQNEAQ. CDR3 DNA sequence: TGTGCCAGCAGCTCGGGACAGTACAATGAGCAGTTCTTC. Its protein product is CASSSGQYNEQFF.

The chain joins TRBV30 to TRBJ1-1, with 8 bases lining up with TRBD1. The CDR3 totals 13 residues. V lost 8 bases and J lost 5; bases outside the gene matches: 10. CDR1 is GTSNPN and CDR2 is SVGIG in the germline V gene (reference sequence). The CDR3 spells CAGRIQGETEAFF. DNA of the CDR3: TGTGCCGGTAGAATACAGGGGGAAACTGAAGCTTTCTTT.

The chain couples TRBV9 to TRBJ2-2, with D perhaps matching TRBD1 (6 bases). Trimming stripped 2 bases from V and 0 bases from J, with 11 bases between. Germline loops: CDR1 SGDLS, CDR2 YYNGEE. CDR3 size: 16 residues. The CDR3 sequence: CASSVREGANTGELFF. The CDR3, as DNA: TGTGCCAGCAGCGTTAGAGAGGGGGCGAACACCGGGGAGCTGTTTTTT. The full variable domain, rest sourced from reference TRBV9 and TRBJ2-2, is DSGVTQTPKHLITATGQRVTLRCSPRSGDLSVYWYQQSLDQGLQFLIQYYNGEERAKGNILERFSAQQFPDLHSELNLSSLELGDSALYFCASSVREGANTGELFFGEGSRLTVL.

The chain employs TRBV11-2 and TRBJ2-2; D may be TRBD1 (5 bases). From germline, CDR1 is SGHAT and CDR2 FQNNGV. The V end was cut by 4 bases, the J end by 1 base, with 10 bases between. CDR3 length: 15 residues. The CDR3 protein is CASSWGQGNTGELFF. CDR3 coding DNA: TGTGCCAGCAGCTGGGGCCAGGGGAACACCGGGGAGCTGTTTTTT.